The 25 T cell receptor beta chains given below trace back to one sample, sequenced in a study of chemoradiotherapy in HPV16-positive cancers. The assay was immunoSEQ multiplex PCR, and TCRdb's table has in-frame clones only and misses some. Found here are around 20,000 clones, roughly 89% of them singletons; the top ten hold about 5%. The source was blood, collected from a patient who underwent chemoradiotherapy. The receptors were gathered from a human donor with HPV-associated anogenital cancer.

This chain connects TRBV2 to TRBJ2-3; tentatively, D is TRBD1 or TRBD2 (5 bases each). This CDR3 comprises 13 residues. The germline gives CDR1 SNHLY, CDR2 FYNNEI. Trimming removed 5 bases at V and 3 bases at J, with 9 bases between. The CDR3 sequence is CASSLGETDTQYF. The DNA for the CDR3 is TGTGCCAGCAGTTTGGGGGAAACAGATACGCAGTATTTT. The complete variable domain, with remaining parts taken from reference TRBV2 and TRBJ2-3, reads EPEVTQTPSHQVTQMGQEVILRCVPISNHLYFYWYRQILGQKVEFLVSFYNNEISEKSEIFDDQFSVERPDGSNFTLKIRSTKLEDSAMYFCASSLGETDTQYFGPGTRLTVL.

The chain combines TRBV2 with TRBJ1-4; 8 bases map to TRBD1. Germline values: CDR1 SNHLY, CDR2 FYNNEI. The CDR3 totals 14 residues. Trimming at V came to 2 bases and at J to 8 bases, leaving 4 bases not matched to a gene. In nucleotides, the CDR3 is TGTGCCAGCAGTGAATGGACAGGGCGGGAAAAACTGTTTTTT. Its protein product is CASSEWTGREKLFF.

This chain links TRBV19 with TRBJ2-1, with D maybe TRBD2 (6 bases). V lost 0 bases, J lost 0 bases, and 9 bases lay in between. Germline CDR1 reads LNHDA; CDR2 reads SQIVND (reference sequence). The CDR3 length is 16 residues. In nucleotides, the CDR3 is TGTGCCAGTAGTATAGATGGTAGCGGCTCCTACAATGAGCAGTTCTTC. It specifies CASSIDGSGSYNEQFF.

This clone was picked up a small number of times. The genes are TRBV4-1 and TRBJ1-5, with 7 bases identical to TRBD1. V was pared by 1 base and J by 4 bases, with 4 bases of the junction left unmatched. The CDR3 loop spans 15 amino acids. Germline CDR1 is MGHRA and CDR2 is YSYEKL. Written as DNA, the CDR3 is TGCGCCAGCAGCCAAGGGGGGACAGATAATCAGCCCCAGCATTTT. It is translated as CASSQGGTDNQPQHF.

The CDR3 DNA is TGTGCCATCTCGGGGGGTCCCCCAAACTATGGCTACACCTTC. Protein sequence: CAISGGPPNYGYTF. The chain couples TRBV10-3 to TRBJ1-2; TRBD1 might be the D (5 bases). The CDR3 is 14 residues long. The germline V gene has CDR1 ENHRY and CDR2 SYGVKD. V shed 8 bases and J shed 2 bases, with 15 bases lying between them.

V is TRBV18 and J is TRBJ2-5, with D perhaps matching TRBD1 (5 bases). V was clipped by 2 bases and J by 5 bases, with 12 bases between them. This CDR3 is 14 amino acids long. Germline V CDR1 and CDR2: KGHSH, LQKENI. CDR3: CASSPSGSGETQYF. As DNA, the CDR3 is TGTGCCAGCTCACCATCAGGGTCTGGCGAGACCCAGTACTTC.

This chain links TRBV10-3 with TRBJ2-1, with D possibly being TRBD1 (5 bases). The length of the CDR3 is 11 residues. Trimming removed 6 bases at V and 7 bases at J, with 7 bases between. The germline V gene has CDR1 ENHRY and CDR2 SYGVKD. The chain's CDR3 is CAISRVNEQFF. CDR3 in DNA: TGTGCCATCAGCAGGGTAAATGAGCAGTTCTTC.

V is TRBV5-1 and J is TRBJ2-5; D call uncertain. Trimming cost V 5 bases and J 4 bases, with 15 bases left between them. Germline V gene sequence: CDR1 SGHRS, CDR2 YFSETQ. This CDR3 has 14 residues. The CDR3 region has the DNA TGCGCCAGCAGTCCCACTTCGGCGGTAGAGACCCAGTACTTC. Protein product: CASSPTSAVETQYF.

The genes are TRBV7-6 and TRBJ1-1, with D possibly matching TRBD1 (5 bases). The germline V and J ends were trimmed by 4 bases and 3 bases, with 12 bases remaining between them. Germline V CDR1 and CDR2: SGHVS, FNYEAQ. The CDR3 has 14 amino acids. CDR3 bases: TGTGCCAGCAGCTCGATGACAGCTTACACTGAAGCTTTCTTT. This sequence encodes CASSSMTAYTEAFF.

This rearrangement joins TRBV4-2 to TRBJ2-3; 8 bases are a match to TRBD2. Germline CDR1 and CDR2: LGHNA and YNFKEQ. Trimming cost V 2 bases and J 2 bases; bases outside gene matches: 3. The CDR3 is 15 amino acids. CDR3 nucleotides: TGTGCCAGCAGCCAAACGGGAGGGTTCACAGATACGCAGTATTTT. It encodes CASSQTGGFTDTQYF.

The chain links TRBV2 to TRBJ2-6, with a weak D call TRBD2 (5 bases). The CDR3 loop spans 13 amino acids. Trimming left V 8 bases short and J 3 bases short, with 8 bases between. Per the germline V gene, CDR1 is SNHLY and CDR2 is FYNNEI. The CDR3 sequence: CASREGGANVLTF. CDR3 nucleotide sequence: TGTGCCAGCCGGGAAGGTGGGGCCAACGTCCTGACTTTC.

The J gene is TRBJ1-2, the V gene TRBV2; the D gene is possibly TRBD1 (5 bases). CDR1 is SNHLY and CDR2 is FYNNEI in the germline V gene. This CDR3 has 17 amino acids. With 3 bases removed from V and 7 bases from J, the gap between germline ends came to 24 bases. CDR3 amino acids: CASSDTSIPGLRGGYTF. The CDR3 coding sequence is TGTGCCAGCAGTGATACCTCAATACCTGGGCTAAGGGGTGGCTACACCTTC.

V gene TRBV2 combines with J gene TRBJ2-7, with 10 bases fitting TRBD2. The V gene's germline CDR1 is SNHLY and CDR2 FYNNEI. Trimming removed 3 bases from V and 4 bases from J; junction bases left unmatched: 9. This CDR3 has 16 amino acids. CDR3 DNA sequence: TGTGCCAGCAGTGACCCCACGGCTAGCGGGGGTTACGAGCAGTACTTC. It codes for CASSDPTASGGYEQYF.

The V and J genes are TRBV29-1 and TRBJ2-3; 10 bases agree with TRBD1. Per the germline V gene, CDR1 is SQVTM and CDR2 is ANQGSEA. The trim removed 7 bases at V and 3 bases at J, leaving 4 bases unmatched. This CDR3 has 13 amino acids. In DNA, the CDR3 is TGCAGCGCCAGGGGACAGGGGACAGATACGCAGTATTTT. It encodes CSARGQGTDTQYF.

The chain carries TRBV9 and TRBJ2-2; tentatively, D is TRBD2 (5 bases). This CDR3 has 16 amino acids. Trimming pared 1 base from V and 6 bases from J, leaving 16 bases between. Germline values: CDR1 SGDLS, CDR2 YYNGEE. The DNA of the CDR3 is TGTGCCAGCAGCGTACGGGGTACCGCGGACGCCGGGGAGCTGTTTTTT. It translates to CASSVRGTADAGELFF.

The V call is TRBV7-3, the J call TRBJ2-3; D is perhaps TRBD1 or TRBD2 (6 bases each). V dropped 3 bases and J dropped 1 base, with 14 bases sitting between them. The CDR3 totals 16 residues. CDR1 is SGHTA, CDR2 FQGTGA, per germline. The CDR3 DNA reads TGTGCCAGCAGCTTCGTATCCGGGGGCCGCACAGATACGCAGTATTTT. Amino acids: CASSFVSGGRTDTQYF. Complete variable domain (other parts from reference TRBV7-3 and TRBJ2-3): GAGVSQTPSNKVTEKGKYVELRCDPISGHTALYWYRQSLGQGPEFLIYFQGTGAADDSGLPNDRFFAVRPEGSVSTLKIQRTERGDSAVYLCASSFVSGGRTDTQYFGPGTRLTVL.

The V gene is TRBV5-4, the J gene TRBJ1-1; 7 nucleotides align to TRBD1. The CDR3 totals 15 residues. From germline, CDR1 is SGHNT and CDR2 YYREEE (reference sequence). With 4 bases clipped from V and 1 base from J, the junction kept 7 bases outside the gene matches. The CDR3: CASSAMTGSNTEAFF. The CDR3 coding sequence is TGTGCCAGCAGCGCGATGACAGGGTCGAACACTGAAGCTTTCTTT. The full variable domain, with the rest looked up from reference TRBV5-4 and TRBJ1-1, is ETGVTQSPTHLIKTRGQQVTLRCSSQSGHNTVSWYQQALGQGPQFIFQYYREEENGRGNFPPRFSGLQFPNYSSELNVNALELDDSALYLCASSAMTGSNTEAFFGQGTRLTVV.

V and J are TRBV21-1 and TRBJ2-1; the listed D gene, TRBD2, was not tested against the DNA. TRBV21-1 corresponds to a pseudogene. This CDR3 spans 18 amino acids. This chain's CDR3 is CASSKVSQRGALYNEQFF. CDR3 nucleotides: TGTGCCAGCAGCAAAGTTAGTCAGCGGGGGGCCCTCTACAATGAGCAGTTCTTC.

The chain employs TRBV25-1 and TRBJ1-1; 9 positions match TRBD1. This CDR3 contains 16 residues. J gave up 0 bases and V 4 bases, and 6 bases lay outside the gene matches. Germline V gene lookup returns CDR1 MGHDK and CDR2 SYGVNS. The CDR3 sequence: CASSAGTGIMNTEAFF. CDR3 nucleotides: TGTGCCAGCAGTGCCGGGACAGGGATCATGAACACTGAAGCTTTCTTT.

The chain carries TRBV18 and TRBJ2-3; D is tentatively TRBD1 or TRBD2 (6 bases each). Germline CDR1 reads KGHSH; CDR2 reads LQKENI. The CDR3 loop spans 15 amino acids. With 2 bases removed from V and 4 bases from J, the gap between germline ends came to 13 bases. DNA of the CDR3: TGTGCCAGCTCACCAAGGGGGGCCGTGTCAGATACGCAGTATTTT. As protein: CASSPRGAVSDTQYF. The whole variable domain, filled in from reference TRBV18 and TRBJ2-3, reads NAGVMQNPRHLVRRRGQEARLRCSPMKGHSHVYWYRQLPEEGLKFMVYLQKENIIDESGMPKERFSAEFPKEGPSILRIQQVVRGDSAAYFCASSPRGAVSDTQYFGPGTRLTVL.

The J gene is TRBJ2-3, the V gene TRBV5-1; 15 bases fit TRBD2. This CDR3 is built from 15 residues. V gave up 7 bases and J gave up 5 bases; unmatched junction bases: 5. CDR1 and CDR2 from the germline V gene are SGHRS and YFSETQ. CDR3 region: CASCGLAGGQDTQYF. CDR3 bases: TGCGCCAGCTGTGGACTAGCGGGGGGGCAAGATACGCAGTATTTT.

V gene TRBV19 combines with J gene TRBJ1-6, with a tentative D call TRBD1 (6 bases). The CDR3 loop spans 16 amino acids. V was pared by 6 bases and J by 0 bases, with 12 bases between. From germline, CDR1 is LNHDA and CDR2 SQIVND (reference sequence). In DNA, the CDR3 is TGTGCCAGTAGCTCAACAGGGTTCTCCTATAATTCACCCCTCCACTTT. Its protein is CASSSTGFSYNSPLHF.

The rearrangement uses TRBV7-2 and TRBJ1-5, with TRBD1 as a possible D gene (5 bases). V was pared by 6 bases and J by 5 bases, with 8 bases between. Germline V CDR1 and CDR2: SGHTA, FQGNSA. This CDR3 region has 12 residues. The CDR3 region is CASSPGYQPQHF. CDR3 DNA: TGTGCCAGCAGTCCAGGGTATCAGCCCCAGCATTTT.

V and J are TRBV7-8 and TRBJ2-4; TRBD2 aligns across 12 bases. Germline V lookup: CDR1 SGHVS, CDR2 FQNEAQ. This CDR3 has 17 residues. The J segment lost 3 bases and the V segment lost 5 bases, leaving 8 bases of the junction unmatched. This CDR3 reads CASSPGMTSGGKNIQYF. The CDR3, as DNA: TGTGCCAGCAGCCCTGGCATGACTAGCGGGGGCAAAAACATTCAGTACTTC.

This chain joins TRBV9 and TRBJ1-1, with 8 bases identical to TRBD1. The CDR3 loop spans 17 amino acids. Germline lookup yields CDR1 SGDLS and CDR2 YYNGEE. The J segment lost 1 base and the V segment lost 0 bases, leaving 8 bases of the junction unmatched. The CDR3 loop is CASSVGAGGYQNTEAFF. CDR3 nucleotides: TGTGCCAGCAGCGTAGGGGCAGGGGGCTATCAGAACACTGAAGCTTTCTTT.